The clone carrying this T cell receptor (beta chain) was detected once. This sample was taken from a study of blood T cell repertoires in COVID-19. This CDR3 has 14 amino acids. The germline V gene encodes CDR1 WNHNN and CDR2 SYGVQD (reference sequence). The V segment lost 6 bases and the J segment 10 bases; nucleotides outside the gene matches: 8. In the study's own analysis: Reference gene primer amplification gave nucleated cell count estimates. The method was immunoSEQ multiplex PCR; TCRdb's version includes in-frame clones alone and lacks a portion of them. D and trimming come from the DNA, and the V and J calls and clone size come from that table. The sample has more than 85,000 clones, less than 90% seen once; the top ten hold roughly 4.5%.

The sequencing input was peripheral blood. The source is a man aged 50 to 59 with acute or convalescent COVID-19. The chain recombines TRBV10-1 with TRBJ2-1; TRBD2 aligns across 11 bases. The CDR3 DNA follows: TGCGCCAGCAGCAAGACTAGCGGGAATGGCGAGCAGTTCTTC. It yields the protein CASSKTSGNGEQFF.